This T cell receptor (beta chain) emerged from a study of cytomegalovirus exposure and HLA in healthy donors. Notes on the study in general: Previous analysis showed most TCR beta V segments were productive about 90% or about 30% of the time.

In regard to this clone: What it binds is not known. At the DNA level, this CDR3 is encoded by other sequences in the same sample as well.

CDR1 is MNHEY and CDR2 is SVGAGI in the germline V gene. Between the trimmed V and J ends, which lost 6 bases and 1 base, there was a span of 12 bases. The CDR3 loop spans 14 amino acids. Amplification used 60 Vbeta primers and 13 Jbeta primers. The repertoire was sequenced with immunoSEQ multiplex PCR; TCRdb's copy has only in-frame clones and lacks some. The sample shows around 140,000 clones, roughly 10% of them seen only once. This sequence was found in a man between 45 and 60 years old in good health and CMV-seronegative. The V and J genes are TRBV6-5 and TRBJ1-1; no firm D call. The specimen was PBMCs. CDR3 sequence (DNA): TGTGCCAGCAGCACGAATCTAGGGAACACTGAAGCTTTCTTT. Translating it yields CASSTNLGNTEAFF.